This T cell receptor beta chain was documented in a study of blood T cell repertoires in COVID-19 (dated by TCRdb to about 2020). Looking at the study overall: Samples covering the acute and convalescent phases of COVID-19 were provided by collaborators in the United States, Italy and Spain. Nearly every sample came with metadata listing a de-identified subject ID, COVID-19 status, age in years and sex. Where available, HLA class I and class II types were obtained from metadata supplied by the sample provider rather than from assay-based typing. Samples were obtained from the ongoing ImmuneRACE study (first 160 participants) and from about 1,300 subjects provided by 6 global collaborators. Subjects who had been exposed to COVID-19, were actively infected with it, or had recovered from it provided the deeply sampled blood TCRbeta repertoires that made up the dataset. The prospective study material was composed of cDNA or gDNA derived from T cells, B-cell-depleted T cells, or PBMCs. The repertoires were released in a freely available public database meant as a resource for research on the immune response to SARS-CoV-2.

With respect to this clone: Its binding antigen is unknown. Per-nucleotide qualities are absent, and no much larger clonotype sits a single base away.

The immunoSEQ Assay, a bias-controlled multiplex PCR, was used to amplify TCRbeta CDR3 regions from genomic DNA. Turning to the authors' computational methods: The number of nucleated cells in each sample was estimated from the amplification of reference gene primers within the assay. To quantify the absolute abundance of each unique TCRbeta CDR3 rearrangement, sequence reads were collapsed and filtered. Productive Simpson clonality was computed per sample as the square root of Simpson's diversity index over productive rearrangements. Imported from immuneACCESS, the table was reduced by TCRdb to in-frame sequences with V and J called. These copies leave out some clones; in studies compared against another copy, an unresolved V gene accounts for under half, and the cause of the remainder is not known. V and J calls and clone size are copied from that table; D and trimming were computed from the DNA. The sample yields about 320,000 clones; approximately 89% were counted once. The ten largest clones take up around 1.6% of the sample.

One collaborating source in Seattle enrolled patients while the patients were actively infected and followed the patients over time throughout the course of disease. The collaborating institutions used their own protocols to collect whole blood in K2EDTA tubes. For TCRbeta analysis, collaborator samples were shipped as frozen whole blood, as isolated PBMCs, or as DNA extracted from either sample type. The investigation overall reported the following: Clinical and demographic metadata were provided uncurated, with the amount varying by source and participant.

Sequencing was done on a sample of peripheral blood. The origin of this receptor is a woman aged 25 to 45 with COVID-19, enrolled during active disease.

The bases are TGTGCTAGTGGTACCTCCCTCCTTGTGTGGGAGAGCTCCTACGAGCAGTACTTC. Its protein reads: CASGTSLLVWESSYEQYF. The receptor chain draws on TRBV12-5 and TRBJ2-7; the D region possibly corresponds to TRBD2 (5 bases align). Looking up the germline V gene yields CDR1 LGHNT and CDR2 FRNRAP. Cut back by 5 bases and 0 bases, the V and J ends lie 23 bases apart. Taken from cysteine to phenylalanine, the CDR3 has 18 residues. Only the CDR3 part of the read is kept: 54 bases, read in frame from the first base.